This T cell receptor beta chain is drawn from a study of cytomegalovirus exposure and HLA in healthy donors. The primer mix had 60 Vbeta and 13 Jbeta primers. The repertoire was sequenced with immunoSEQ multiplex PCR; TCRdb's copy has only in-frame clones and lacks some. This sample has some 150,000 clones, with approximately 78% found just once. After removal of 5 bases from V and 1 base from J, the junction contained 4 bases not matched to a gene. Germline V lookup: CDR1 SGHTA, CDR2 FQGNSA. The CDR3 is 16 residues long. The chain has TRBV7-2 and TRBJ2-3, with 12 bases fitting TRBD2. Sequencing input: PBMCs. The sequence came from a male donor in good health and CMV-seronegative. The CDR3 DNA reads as TGTGCCAGCAGCCTACGACTAGCGGGGGGCACAGATACGCAGTATTTT. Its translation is CASSLRLAGGTDTQYF. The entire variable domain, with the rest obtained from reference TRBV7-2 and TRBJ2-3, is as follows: GAGVSQSPSNKVTEKGKDVELRCDPISGHTALYWYRQSLGQGLEFLIYFQGNSAPDKSGLPSDRFSAERTGGSVSTLTIQRTQQEDSAVYLCASSLRLAGGTDTQYFGPGTRLTVL.